These 5 T cell receptor beta chains originate from one sample sequenced in a study of response to subunit inactivated influenza vaccine. Via MiXCR, TCRdb re-called the RT-PCR reads, giving one row per CDR3 protein. The data contain about 160,000 distinct CDR3 sequences, roughly 10% of them singletons. Sequences were derived from non-naive T cells sorted from PBMCs, sampled about 6 weeks after vaccination. The receptors originated from a man over 45 who received an inactivated influenza vaccine.

This clonotype was detected a few times. The DNA of the CDR3 is TGCGCCAGCAGCACCGGGACAGGGGGGTACAATGAGCAGTTCTTC. Protein: CASSTGTGGYNEQFF. V is TRBV5-1 and J is TRBJ2-1; 11 bases map to TRBD1. The germline gives CDR1 SGHRS, CDR2 YFSETQ. J lost 4 bases, V lost 4 bases, and 4 bases had no gene match. The CDR3 contains 15 residues.

This clonotype occurred a few times. The gene calls are TRBV10-3 and TRBJ1-5; the match to TRBD1 covers 8 bases. The junction had 4 bases not matched to a gene; V was cut back by 4 bases and J by 2 bases. The CDR3 totals 15 residues. CDR1 and CDR2 (germline): ENHRY, SYGVKD. The CDR3 region is CAISATGQGNQPQHF. The CDR3 DNA reads as TGTGCCATCAGTGCAACGGGACAGGGCAATCAGCCCCAGCATTTT.

In this sample, this clonotype turned up a few times. The chain employs TRBV28 and TRBJ1-2, with 11 bases lining up with TRBD1. Looked up from germline, CDR1 is MDHEN and CDR2 is SYDVKM. This CDR3 has 18 residues. The trim removed 4 bases at V and 4 bases at J, leaving 14 bases unmatched. The CDR3 DNA is TGTGCCAGCAGTTCTTTCATCATTCGGACAGGGGGCATCTATGGCTACACCTTC. Translation: CASSSFIIRTGGIYGYTF.

This clonotype was recorded many times. The chain combines TRBV5-1 with TRBJ2-1; TRBD2 might be the D (7 bases). This CDR3 spans 14 amino acids. Looked up from germline, CDR1 is SGHRS and CDR2 is YFSETQ. V dropped 5 bases and J dropped 7 bases, with 16 bases sitting between them. CDR3: CASSGGAGLNEQFF. The CDR3 DNA reads TGCGCCAGCAGTGGGGGGGCAGGATTAAATGAGCAGTTCTTC.

This chain links TRBV28 with TRBJ1-2; D not resolved. Germline V gene lookup returns CDR1 MDHEN and CDR2 SYDVKM. The V gene lost 6 bases and the J gene lost 3 bases, with 14 bases spanning the gap. The CDR3 has 14 residues. The CDR3 region is CASSEGRVHYGYTF. Written as DNA, the CDR3 is TGTGCCAGCAGCGAAGGGCGGGTTCACTATGGCTACACCTTC.